The clone carrying this T cell receptor beta chain was picked up a small number of times. These data originate in a study of CD8+ T cells in alopecia areata. Whole-study context: Tofacitinib lasted 6 to 18 months, then 6 months off drug.

Extracted RNA was reverse transcribed into cDNA, the sequencing template. Sequenced by immunoSEQ multiplex PCR; TCRdb stores in-frame clones only, minus some. The repertoire holds roughly 130,000 clones, with 45% to 60% as singletons. Alopecia areata patients provided lesional scalp punch biopsies and peripheral blood. Trimming removed 4 bases from V and 6 bases from J, with 9 bases in between. CDR1 SGHRS and CDR2 YFSETQ come from the germline V gene. There are 12 residues in the CDR3. This sequence joins TRBV5-1 and TRBJ2-3; D is unresolved. The source is a human donor with alopecia areata. The input for sequencing was CD4+ T cells sorted from blood, taken at week 0. CDR3: CASSHLRDTQYF. The CDR3 nucleotides are TGCGCCAGCAGCCATCTGCGGGATACGCAGTATTTT.